The sequence of this TCR beta chain was determined in a study of T cell responses to AZD1222 COVID-19 vaccine. General study results and limits: Spike-specific TCR breadth and depth rose after two AZD1222 doses. Nearly half of the spike-specific TCRs reportedly recognize variant regions that carry no mutations. Most donors were white British and more were female, and clonal diversity was possibly underestimated.

The data were produced by immunoSEQ multiplex PCR, yet TCRdb's version contains in-frame clones alone and is incomplete. The sample has 45,000 to 50,000 clones, approximately 91% seen once. The germline gives CDR1 LGHNA, CDR2 YSLEER. The CDR3 runs 18 residues. The J segment lost 4 bases and the V segment lost 0 bases, leaving 6 bases of the junction unmatched. By frequency in the sample, this clone is large (0.1 to 1%). No antigen is known for it. The receptor was isolated from an adult who received the AZD1222 COVID-19 vaccine. Specimen: peripheral blood, collected 28 days after the second AZD1222 dose. The J gene is TRBJ1-4, the V gene TRBV4-3, with 12 bases matching TRBD1. The CDR3 sequence is CASSQDDGTGGYNEKLFF. The CDR3 DNA follows: TGCGCCAGCAGCCAAGATGATGGGACAGGGGGCTATAATGAAAAACTGTTTTTT.